Listed here are 10 T cell receptor beta chains from one sample, sequenced in a study of T cell changes during pregnancy in multiple sclerosis (dated by TCRdb to the late 2010s). The library was obtained by the immunoSEQ multiplex PCR assay. Held by TCRdb, this immuneACCESS table contains in-frame sequences only and omits some clones. Under half of the omission traces to an unresolved V gene where checked; the cause of the rest is unknown. For this sample the table gives about 59,000 clones, of which 90% to 95% were detected only once. Approximately 0.9% of the sample goes to the ten largest clones. The specimen was peripheral blood, collected before pregnancy. These receptor sequences come from a female donor with multiple sclerosis, enrolled in a pregnancy study.

The genes are TRBV7-9 and TRBJ2-7; D remains ambiguous. V gave up 1 base and J gave up 3 bases, with 7 bases separating them. The CDR3 is 13 amino acids. CDR1 and CDR2 from the germline V gene are SEHNR and FQNEAQ (reference sequence). CDR3 protein: CASSLEKLYEQYF. The CDR3 DNA is TGTGCCAGCAGCTTAGAAAAGCTCTACGAGCAGTACTTC.

This chain uses TRBV6-5 with TRBJ1-2; 10 positions agree with TRBD1. V lost 6 bases and J lost 8; bases outside the gene matches: 6. The CDR3 spans 13 residues. Germline-derived CDR1 and CDR2 are MNHEY and SVGAGI. The CDR3 spells CASRFDRGRGYTF. Written as DNA, the CDR3 is TGTGCCAGCAGGTTTGACAGGGGGCGAGGCTACACCTTC.

The rearrangement uses TRBV7-3 and TRBJ2-5; 9 bases fit TRBD1. Germline V gene sequence: CDR1 SGHTA, CDR2 FQGTGA. Unmatched junction bases numbered 4, after V lost 5 bases and J lost 3 bases. This CDR3 is built from 14 residues. The CDR3 bases are TGTGCCAGCAGCCCCGGGACAGGGAAAGAGACCCAGTACTTC. As protein: CASSPGTGKETQYF.

This clone was counted only a few times. The rearrangement uses TRBV2 and TRBJ1-5; D call uncertain. CDR1 and CDR2 (germline): SNHLY, FYNNEI. Trimming shortened V by 3 bases and J by 6 bases, and 12 bases separated the two germline ends. The CDR3 loop spans 14 amino acids. The CDR3 nucleotides are TGTGCCAGCAGTGATTCGGGGTGGGGTCAGCCCCAGCATTTT. This sequence encodes CASSDSGWGQPQHF.

This clone was observed once. The chain joins TRBV6-1 to TRBJ2-7, with 10 nucleotides matching TRBD1. V lost 3 bases and J lost 3; bases outside the gene matches: 17. Germline CDR1 MNHNS, CDR2 SASEGT. The CDR3 covers 19 residues. CDR3 sequence: CASSDPTGGGTSGLYEQYF. The CDR3, as DNA: TGTGCCAGCAGTGATCCGACAGGGGGCGGAACTAGCGGACTCTACGAGCAGTACTTC.

The rearrangement uses TRBV5-1 and TRBJ2-7; D might be TRBD1 (7 bases). The V gene lost 5 bases and the J gene lost 6 bases, with 15 bases spanning the gap. Germline V gene lookup returns CDR1 SGHRS and CDR2 YFSETQ. This CDR3 comprises 13 residues. The CDR3 DNA reads as TGCGCCAGCAGTTTGAGACAGGGAGGCGAGCAGTACTTC. Translated: CASSLRQGGEQYF.

Regarding this clone: Germline is not matched at one junction end, which may reflect a read error. The chain uses TRBV5-8 and TRBJ2-3; 8 bases agree with TRBD2. The CDR3 length is 14 residues. CDR1 is SGHTS, CDR2 YDEGEE, per germline. CDR3 nucleotide sequence: TGTGCCAGCAGCCTCAGACTGAGTAGCGGGGACTCCTCTTTT. Its protein product is CASSLRLSSGDSSF.

V gene TRBV5-6 combines with J gene TRBJ1-2; 7 bases are shared with TRBD1. This CDR3 is built from 14 residues. V lost 5 bases and J lost 2; bases outside the gene matches: 6. Germline V gives CDR1 SGHDT, CDR2 YYEEEE. The CDR3 loop reads CASSPDRTNYGYTF. CDR3 sequence (DNA): TGTGCCAGCAGTCCGGACAGGACGAACTATGGCTACACCTTC.

The V gene is TRBV7-9, the J gene TRBJ1-5; no reliable D call. CDR1 and CDR2 (germline): SEHNR, FQNEAQ (reference sequence). This CDR3 has 14 amino acids. V was shortened by 3 bases and J by 0 bases, with 6 bases between the two germline ends. This CDR3 is CASSFFSSNQPQHF. CDR3 DNA sequence: TGTGCCAGCAGCTTTTTTAGTAGCAATCAGCCCCAGCATTTT.

J is TRBJ1-2 and V is TRBV10-2; possible D gene TRBD1, 6 bases. Deletions cut 4 bases from V and 2 bases from J, with 20 bases between. The CDR3 has 17 residues. CDR1 and CDR2 (germline): WSHSY, SAAADI. The CDR3 reads CASSVPSKGHSNYGYTF. CDR3 nucleotides: TGCGCCAGCAGTGTCCCCTCGAAGGGACACTCGAACTATGGCTACACCTTC.